One and the same sample provided the 14 T cell receptor beta chains below, sequenced in a study of identical twins. TCRdb reprocessed the 5' RACE reads with MiXCR, giving one entry per CDR3 protein. The sample has 450,000 or so distinct CDR3 sequences, roughly an eighth seen once. The same data also contributed to another study, on yellow fever vaccine responses in identical twins.

The sample comprised CD4+ T cells sorted from blood. The receptors shown here come from a woman aged 18-29 years in good health.

This clonotype was seen ten or more times. This chain uses TRBV6-2 or TRBV6-3 with TRBJ1-5; D is ambiguous. V was trimmed by 1 base and J by 0 bases, leaving 7 bases between them. Germline V gene data show CDR1 as MNHEY and CDR2 as SVGEGT. The CDR3 consists of 15 residues. The CDR3 nucleotides read TGTGCCAGCAGTTACTGGGCGGTTAGCAATCAGCCCCAGCATTTT. It yields the protein CASSYWAVSNQPQHF.

This chain links TRBV20-1 with TRBJ2-3; TRBD2 aligns across 12 bases. Looked up from germline, CDR1 is DFQATT and CDR2 is SNEGSKA (reference sequence). Trimming at V came to 0 bases and at J to 3 bases, leaving 1 base not matched to a gene. The CDR3 runs to 15 residues. CDR3: CSARDTSGGTDTQYF. CDR3 DNA sequence: TGCAGTGCTAGAGATACTAGCGGGGGGACAGATACGCAGTATTTT.

The genes are TRBV2 and TRBJ1-2, with D perhaps TRBD1 (5 bases). V dropped 7 bases and J dropped 7 bases, with 13 bases sitting between them. CDR3 length: 12 residues. Per germline, CDR1 SNHLY and CDR2 FYNNEI. The CDR3 sequence: CASNLQGVGYTF. The DNA of the CDR3 is TGTGCCAGCAACCTCCAGGGAGTTGGCTACACCTTC.

This clonotype appeared once. This chain uses TRBV5-1 with TRBJ2-3; possibly TRBD2 for D (6 bases). The CDR3 has 14 residues. Germline loops: CDR1 SGHRS, CDR2 YFSETQ. Trimming pared 6 bases from V and 0 bases from J, leaving 11 bases between. The CDR3 coding sequence is TGCGCCAGCACGGGCGGGGACAGCACAGATACGCAGTATTTT. This codes for CASTGGDSTDTQYF.

The chain recombines TRBV14 with TRBJ1-4; no clear D. V was pared by 0 bases and J by 4 bases, with 9 bases between. This CDR3 spans 15 amino acids. Germline assignment: CDR1 SGHDN and CDR2 FVKESK. Here the CDR3 DNA reads TGTGCCAGCAGCCAAGATATGAAACGTAATGAAAAACTGTTTTTT. The encoded protein is CASSQDMKRNEKLFF.

This sequence joins TRBV4-1 and TRBJ2-1; D not resolved. This CDR3 is built from 11 residues. V was trimmed by 2 bases and J by 9 bases, leaving 5 bases between them. Germline values: CDR1 MGHRA, CDR2 YSYEKL. CDR3 sequence (DNA): TGCGCCAGCAGCCAAAGAACTGAGCAGTTCTTC. It is translated as CASSQRTEQFF.

The V call is TRBV12-3 or TRBV12-4, the J call TRBJ2-3; no clear D gene. V shed 2 bases and J shed 0 bases, with 9 bases lying between them. This CDR3 contains 15 residues. CDR3 nucleotide sequence: TGTGCCAGCAGTTTAAGTACACCTAGCACAGATACGCAGTATTTT. Protein sequence: CASSLSTPSTDTQYF.

In its sample, this clonotype was seen a few times. V and J are TRBV28 and TRBJ2-5; 15 bases match TRBD2. The CDR3 totals 16 residues. Germline CDR1 and CDR2: MDHEN and SYDVKM. The V and J ends lost 5 bases and 4 bases, in that order; junction bases with no gene match: 5. The CDR3 bases are TGTGCCAGCAGTGGAGCGGGACTAGCGGGAGGAGAGACCCAGTACTTC. Encoded protein: CASSGAGLAGGETQYF. The whole variable domain, filled in from reference TRBV28 and TRBJ2-5, reads DVKVTQSSRYLVKRTGEKVFLECVQDMDHENMFWYRQDPGLGLRLIYFSYDVKMKEKGDIPEGYSVSREKKERFSLILESASTNQTSMYLCASSGAGLAGGETQYFGPGTRLLVL.

The genes are TRBV6-2 or TRBV6-3 and TRBJ2-5; 8 nucleotides align to TRBD1. This CDR3 comprises 13 residues. V lost 11 bases, J lost 3 bases, and 8 bases stayed unmatched. Germline CDR1 MNHEY, CDR2 SVGEGT. CDR3 sequence reads: CAARTGTEETQYF. DNA of the CDR3: TGTGCCGCCCGGACAGGGACCGAAGAGACCCAGTACTTC.

The rearrangement links TRBV5-1 to TRBJ2-5, with a possible D match to TRBD2 (6 bases). Germline V gives CDR1 SGHRS, CDR2 YFSETQ. The CDR3 extends over 16 amino acids. V lost 0 bases, J lost 2 bases, and 14 bases lay in between. The CDR3 sequence is CASSLVGGMLQETQYF. The CDR3 DNA sequence: TGCGCCAGCAGCTTGGTTGGAGGGATGCTACAAGAGACCCAGTACTTC.

The chain has TRBV6-1 and TRBJ2-7, with TRBD2 identical over 13 bases. The CDR3 is 15 residues long. V shed 6 bases, J shed 6 bases, and the junction held 8 bases outside the gene matches. Germline-derived CDR1 and CDR2 are MNHNS and SASEGT. This chain's CDR3 is CASRETGLAGVEQYF. For the CDR3, the DNA is TGTGCCAGCAGGGAGACCGGACTAGCGGGAGTCGAGCAGTACTTC.

This clonotype was detected many times. CDR3 amino acids: CASSQDNGYTF. CDR3 DNA sequence: TGTGCCAGCAGCCAAGATAATGGCTACACCTTC. V gene TRBV4-2 combines with J gene TRBJ1-2; D gene ambiguous. The V and J ends lost 0 bases and 6 bases respectively, with 2 bases between them. The CDR3 totals 11 residues. Germline CDR1 and CDR2: LGHNA and YNFKEQ.

This clonotype was counted between two and nine times. CDR3 loop: CASTRNDPSGTDTQYF. The DNA of the CDR3 is TGCGCCAGCACCCGAAATGACCCCAGCGGCACAGATACGCAGTATTTT. J is TRBJ2-3 and V is TRBV5-1, with unresolved D. Trimming left V 6 bases short and J 1 base short, with 18 bases between. The CDR3 runs to 16 residues. Germline CDR1 SGHRS, CDR2 YFSETQ.

The genes are TRBV30 and TRBJ2-6; no definite D call. V gave up 6 bases and J gave up 0 bases, with 9 bases separating them. The V gene's germline CDR1 is GTSNPN and CDR2 SVGIG (reference sequence). The CDR3 is made up of 14 amino acids. The CDR3 spells CACRANSGANVLTF. CDR3 coding DNA: TGTGCCTGTAGAGCTAACTCTGGGGCCAACGTCCTGACTTTC. Complete variable domain (other parts from reference TRBV30 and TRBJ2-6): SQTIHQWPATLVQPVGSPLSLECTVEGTSNPNLYWYRQAAGRGLQLLFYSVGIGQISSEVPQNLSASRPQDRQFILSSKKLLLSDSGFYLCACRANSGANVLTFGAGSRLTVL.